This T cell receptor beta chain was sequenced during a study of blood T cell repertoires in COVID-19. Study as a whole: Sources were T cells, B-cell-depleted T cells, or PBMCs; the material itself was cDNA or gDNA.

As handled by the study authors: Nucleated cell counts were estimated from reference gene primer amplification. The protocol was immunoSEQ multiplex PCR, while the TCRdb copy is restricted to in-frame clones and leaves out a portion. Clonal size and the V and J genes are those of that table, whereas D and trimming came from the DNA. The sample has some 20,000 clones; roughly nine tenths are singletons. CDR1 and CDR2 (germline): SEHNR, FQNEAQ (reference sequence). The V gene lost 2 bases and the J gene lost 4 bases, with 17 bases spanning the gap. The CDR3 is made up of 16 amino acids. The chain is built from TRBV7-9 and TRBJ2-5, with a weak D call TRBD2 (7 bases). What was sequenced was peripheral blood. The origin of this receptor is a human donor in a cohort sampled during active COVID-19. CDR3 sequence: CASSLSGASGRETQYF. CDR3 bases: TGTGCCAGCAGCTTATCGGGGGCTAGCGGCCGAGAGACCCAGTACTTC.